The 25 T cell receptor beta chains given below trace back to one sample, sequenced in a study of blood T cell repertoires in COVID-19. The data were produced by immunoSEQ multiplex PCR, yet TCRdb's version contains in-frame clones alone and is incomplete. The sample records about 270,000 clones, over 75% being singletons. Material: peripheral blood. The receptors were gathered from a woman between 45 and 60 years old with acute or convalescent COVID-19.

This rearrangement joins TRBV19 to TRBJ1-2; 7 bases match TRBD1. Per germline, CDR1 LNHDA and CDR2 SQIVND (reference sequence). The CDR3 has 14 residues. With V trimmed by 6 bases and J by 3 bases, 7 bases remained unmatched. The CDR3 here is CASRVGQVDYGYTF. CDR3 DNA sequence: TGTGCCAGTAGGGTCGGACAGGTGGACTATGGCTACACCTTC.

Points on this clone: Other DNA sequences in this specimen translate into the identical CDR3. The genes are TRBV3-1 (or the pseudogene TRBV3-2) and TRBJ1-2; 10 nucleotides agree with TRBD1. The CDR3 covers 15 residues. Trimming at V came to 1 base and at J to 2 bases, leaving 1 base not matched to a gene. Looked up from germline, CDR1 is LGHDT and CDR2 is YNNKEL (reference sequence). CDR3 sequence reads: CASSQGQGANYGYTF. The CDR3 DNA follows: TGTGCCAGCAGCCAAGGACAGGGGGCGAACTATGGCTACACCTTC.

This clone came up a few times. The chain recombines TRBV5-1 with TRBJ1-1; D might be TRBD1 (5 bases). The CDR3 extends over 13 amino acids. CDR1 and CDR2 from the germline V gene are SGHRS and YFSETQ. V was trimmed by 0 bases and J by 6 bases, leaving 9 bases between them. Written as DNA, the CDR3 is TGCGCCAGCAGCTTGGGGAGGGACGCTGAAGCTTTCTTT. It yields the protein CASSLGRDAEAFF.

The genes are TRBV10-2 and TRBJ1-5, with 11 bases aligning to TRBD1. This CDR3 region has 15 residues. Trimming removed 6 bases from V and 4 bases from J; junction bases left unmatched: 5. Germline values: CDR1 WSHSY, CDR2 SAAADI. CDR3 sequence (DNA): TGCGCCAGCAGAGGACAGGGGGCGGGAAATCAGCCCCAGCATTTT. The encoded protein is CASRGQGAGNQPQHF.

The chain couples TRBV6-5 to TRBJ2-7; 9 bases match TRBD1. Germline CDR1 MNHEY, CDR2 SVGAGI. The V and J ends lost 4 bases and 5 bases, in that order; junction bases with no gene match: 9. The CDR3 covers 15 residues. The CDR3 DNA is TGTGCCAGCAGTTCCCCGGACAGGGGAGGTGACGAGCAGTACTTC. Its protein is CASSSPDRGGDEQYF.

V usage is TRBV29-1 and J usage is TRBJ2-3; 8 positions agree with TRBD2. Germline assignment: CDR1 SQVTM and CDR2 ANQGSEA. The CDR3 is 16 amino acids. V gave up 6 bases and J gave up 1 base; unmatched junction bases: 12. DNA of the CDR3: TGCAGCGTCGATACCGAGGGGCGGGAGGGCACAGATACGCAGTATTTT. Amino acids: CSVDTEGREGTDTQYF.

The chain is built from TRBV5-1 and TRBJ2-1; 8 positions match TRBD1. J was trimmed by 8 bases and V by 4 bases; bases with no gene match: 11. In germline, CDR1 is SGHRS, CDR2 YFSETQ. This CDR3 is 15 amino acids long. The CDR3 loop reads CASSPGQGGSDEQFF. The CDR3 bases are TGCGCCAGCAGCCCCGGACAGGGAGGAAGCGATGAGCAGTTCTTC.

The table lists this clone with a count of one. The V gene is TRBV28, the J gene TRBJ1-5, with D tentatively TRBD1 (6 bases). V was clipped by 3 bases and J by 9 bases, with 15 bases between them. There are 14 residues in the CDR3. The germline gives CDR1 MDHEN, CDR2 SYDVKM. CDR3 in DNA: TGTGCCAGCAGTTTGGGACAAGGAAGAATGCCCCAGCATTTT. Protein sequence: CASSLGQGRMPQHF. The whole variable domain, filled in from reference TRBV28 and TRBJ1-5, reads DVKVTQSSRYLVKRTGEKVFLECVQDMDHENMFWYRQDPGLGLRLIYFSYDVKMKEKGDIPEGYSVSREKKERFSLILESASTNQTSMYLCASSLGQGRMPQHFGDGTRLSIL.

This chain connects TRBV6-2 or TRBV6-3 to TRBJ2-3; the match to TRBD2 covers 12 bases. The CDR3 length is 15 residues. V lost 4 bases and J lost 5; bases outside the gene matches: 4. The germline V gene encodes CDR1 MNHEY and CDR2 SVGEGT. CDR3 protein: CASSSLAGGVDTQYF. DNA for the CDR3: TGTGCCAGCAGTTCTCTAGCGGGAGGGGTAGATACGCAGTATTTT.

The chain recombines TRBV30 with TRBJ1-1; D is undetermined. The V end lost 4 bases, the J end lost 1 base, and 10 bases lay between the germline ends. From germline, CDR1 is GTSNPN and CDR2 SVGIG (reference sequence). CDR3 length: 13 residues. As DNA, the CDR3 is TGTGCCTGGACCCTCTTGAGGAACACTGAAGCTTTCTTT. Translation gives CAWTLLRNTEAFF. Full variable domain (missing parts from reference TRBV30 and TRBJ1-1): SQTIHQWPATLVQPVGSPLSLECTVEGTSNPNLYWYRQAAGRGLQLLFYSVGIGQISSEVPQNLSASRPQDRQFILSSKKLLLSDSGFYLCAWTLLRNTEAFFGQGTRLTVV.

This sequence joins TRBV5-1 and TRBJ2-1; TRBD2 matches 10 bases. There are 15 residues in the CDR3. Germline-derived CDR1 and CDR2 are SGHRS and YFSETQ. J was trimmed by 9 bases and V by 7 bases; bases with no gene match: 13. The CDR3 nucleotides are TGCGCCAGCGTCCCAGGGAGCGGGGGGGGTGGTGAGCAGTTCTTC. This translates into CASVPGSGGGGEQFF.

The CDR3 protein is CASSILLAGSGELFF. CDR3 DNA sequence: TGTGCCAGTAGTATCCTCCTAGCGGGAAGCGGGGAGCTGTTTTTT. The J gene is TRBJ2-2, the V gene TRBV19; 9 bases agree with TRBD2. Germline V CDR1 and CDR2: LNHDA, SQIVND (reference sequence). This CDR3 is 15 amino acids long. J lost 7 bases, V lost 3 bases, and 6 bases had no gene match.

V is TRBV5-5 and J is TRBJ2-2; D is unclear. V lost 3 bases to trimming and J lost 4 bases, with 16 bases between them. The germline V gene encodes CDR1 SGHKS and CDR2 YYEKEE (reference sequence). The CDR3 consists of 16 residues. The CDR3 region is CASSYHADPATGELFF. As DNA, the CDR3 is TGTGCCAGCAGCTACCACGCGGATCCGGCCACCGGGGAGCTGTTTTTT.

This sequence joins TRBV30 and TRBJ2-5; 7 positions match TRBD1. This CDR3 spans 11 amino acids. V dropped 4 bases and J dropped 7; count of bases not matched to a gene: 3. Germline-derived CDR1 and CDR2 are GTSNPN and SVGIG (reference sequence). DNA for the CDR3: TGTGCCTGGAAGGGGGCGGGGACCCAGTACTTC. This gives the protein CAWKGAGTQYF.

V is TRBV15 and J is TRBJ2-7; weak D call: TRBD1 (6 bases). The CDR3 runs to 15 residues. Per germline, CDR1 LNHNV and CDR2 YYDKDF (reference sequence). V was trimmed by 3 bases and J by 7 bases, leaving 19 bases between them. The CDR3 DNA follows: TGTGCCACCAGCAGGCCGCAGGGGCTGGGGCTTGAGCAGTACTTC. Its translation is CATSRPQGLGLEQYF.

The rearrangement uses TRBV2 and TRBJ1-1; TRBD1 agrees at 7 bases. With 3 bases clipped from V and 11 bases from J, the junction kept 3 bases outside the gene matches. The CDR3 sequence is 11 residues long. The V gene's germline CDR1 is SNHLY and CDR2 FYNNEI. This CDR3 is CASSETGSAFF. In DNA form, the CDR3 reads TGTGCCAGCAGTGAGACAGGGAGTGCTTTCTTT.

The CDR3 bases are TGTGCCATCAGGACCGATGTAGGGGGCACAGATACGCAGTATTTT. This encodes CAIRTDVGGTDTQYF. This sequence joins TRBV10-3 and TRBJ2-3; TRBD1 is a possible D gene (5 bases). V gave up 6 bases and J gave up 1 base, with 14 bases separating them. This CDR3 has 15 amino acids. Germline V gene lookup returns CDR1 ENHRY and CDR2 SYGVKD.

The chain is built from TRBV19 and TRBJ1-5; no definite D call. Germline V gene lookup returns CDR1 LNHDA and CDR2 SQIVND (reference sequence). This CDR3 has 12 amino acids. V was cut by 11 bases and J by 5 bases, with 13 bases left in between. CDR3 amino acids: CACSELDQPQHF. The CDR3 DNA sequence: TGTGCCTGTTCTGAGTTAGATCAGCCCCAGCATTTT. Full variable domain (outside the CDR3, taken from reference TRBV19 and TRBJ1-5): DGGITQSPKYLFRKEGQNVTLSCEQNLNHDAMYWYRQDPGQGLRLIYYSQIVNDFQKGDIAEGYSVSREKKESFPLTVTSAQKNPTAFYLCACSELDQPQHFGDGTRLSIL.

This chain connects TRBV10-3 to TRBJ1-1, with a tentative D call TRBD1 (5 bases). CDR3 length: 15 residues. With 5 bases removed from V and 4 bases from J, the gap between germline ends came to 17 bases. Germline CDR1 is ENHRY and CDR2 is SYGVKD. The chain's CDR3 is CAISTAVRGITEAFF. Here the CDR3 DNA reads TGTGCCATCAGTACCGCGGTGCGGGGGATCACTGAAGCTTTCTTT.

The V gene is TRBV4-2, the J gene TRBJ2-3, with a weak D call TRBD1 (6 bases). The CDR3 covers 14 residues. The germline gives CDR1 LGHNA, CDR2 YNFKEQ. The ends were cut back, 5 bases at V and 11 bases at J, with 20 bases in the middle. CDR3 amino acids: CASSAQGVGDKQYF. In DNA form, the CDR3 reads TGTGCCAGCAGCGCGCAAGGGGTTGGGGACAAGCAGTATTTT.

The rearrangement uses TRBV27 and TRBJ2-7; D not certain. Germline V gene sequence: CDR1 MNHEY, CDR2 SMNVEV (reference sequence). V was pared by 0 bases and J by 0 bases, with 9 bases between. This CDR3 has 15 residues. The CDR3 bases are TGTGCCAGCAGTTTATCACCGAGACACTCCTACGAGCAGTACTTC. Translating gives CASSLSPRHSYEQYF.

This clone was detected only once. J is TRBJ2-1 and V is TRBV28; a possible D gene is TRBD1 (5 bases). There are 11 residues in the CDR3. Trimming took off 6 bases at V and 12 bases at J, with 12 bases between the two ends. From germline, CDR1 is MDHEN and CDR2 SYDVKM. The CDR3 reads CASRLRVGQFF. The CDR3 bases are TGTGCCAGCAGACTCAGGGTTGGGCAGTTCTTC.

A note on this clone: In the same sample, other DNA sequences code for this CDR3. The chain joins TRBV28 to TRBJ2-3; 9 bases are shared with TRBD1. The ends lost 5 bases at V and 4 bases at J; junction bases unmatched: 4. Germline V gene sequence: CDR1 MDHEN, CDR2 SYDVKM. This CDR3 has 14 amino acids. This chain's CDR3 is CASSPTGGADTQYF. DNA for the CDR3: TGTGCCAGCAGTCCTACAGGGGGCGCAGATACGCAGTATTTT.

This chain uses TRBV11-2 with TRBJ2-5; D is undetermined. V was cut by 1 base and J by 2 bases, with 11 bases left in between. The CDR3 consists of 15 residues. Germline V gene data show CDR1 as SGHAT and CDR2 as FQNNGV. In nucleotides, the CDR3 is TGTGCCAGCAGCTTAGGAAGCATGAGTCAAGAGACCCAGTACTTC. Its translation is CASSLGSMSQETQYF. The entire variable domain, with the rest obtained from reference TRBV11-2 and TRBJ2-5, is as follows: EAGVAQSPRYKIIEKRQSVAFWCNPISGHATLYWYQQILGQGPKLLIQFQNNGVVDDSQLPKDRFSAERLKGVDSTLKIQPAKLEDSAVYLCASSLGSMSQETQYFGPGTRLLVL.

The J gene is TRBJ2-5, the V gene TRBV5-1; D gene ambiguous. Deletions cut 1 base from V and 5 bases from J, with 12 bases between. Per the germline V gene, CDR1 is SGHRS and CDR2 is YFSETQ. The CDR3 has 14 amino acids. CDR3 in amino acids: CASSLTSTLETQYF. The CDR3 DNA sequence: TGCGCCAGCAGCTTGACGTCAACTCTGGAGACCCAGTACTTC.